The next 15 T cell receptor beta chains were all read from a single sample in a study of blood T cell repertoires in COVID-19. The protocol was immunoSEQ multiplex PCR, while the TCRdb copy is restricted to in-frame clones and leaves out a portion. The sample carries around 160,000 clones, approximately 80% recorded once. The sample taken for sequencing was PBMCs or T cells enriched from blood (not recorded which). Every receptor here comes from a man aged 40-49 years who had recovered from COVID-19.

This clone was counted only a few times. This chain joins TRBV30 and TRBJ1-3; D is uncertain. The CDR3 covers 15 residues. From germline, CDR1 is GTSNPN and CDR2 SVGIG (reference sequence). The V gene lost 3 bases and the J gene lost 5 bases, with 17 bases spanning the gap. CDR3: CAWREAYRGRNTIYF. DNA for the CDR3: TGTGCCTGGAGAGAGGCATACAGAGGGAGAAACACCATATATTTT.

V is TRBV19 and J is TRBJ2-3; 10 nucleotides line up with TRBD2. The CDR3 contains 20 residues. The germline gives CDR1 LNHDA, CDR2 SQIVND (reference sequence). Losses at the gene ends were 5 bases for V and 6 bases for J; bases not matched to a gene: 23. The CDR3 nucleotides are TGTGCCAGTAGTCCCGGGGGGCTAGCGGGGGTTTTCCTAGGGTCGGATACGCAGTATTTT. Protein sequence: CASSPGGLAGVFLGSDTQYF.

The rearrangement uses TRBV5-1 and TRBJ1-1; 7 bases line up with TRBD1. The V gene end was trimmed by 0 bases and the J gene end by 11 bases; junction bases not matched to a gene: 10. The CDR3 runs to 14 residues. CDR1 SGHRS and CDR2 YFSETQ come from the germline V gene. The CDR3 DNA reads as TGCGCCAGCAGCTTGGAGAAGATTGAGGGGGCCGCTTTCTTT. Protein product: CASSLEKIEGAAFF.

The chain employs TRBV6-5 and TRBJ2-7; 11 positions agree with TRBD1. Germline V CDR1 and CDR2: MNHEY, SVGAGI. The junction had 8 bases not matched to a gene; V was cut back by 7 bases and J by 6 bases. The CDR3 runs to 14 residues. DNA of the CDR3: TGTGCCAGCATTATCCGGGACAGGGGGACCGAGCAGTACTTC. Translated, it gives CASIIRDRGTEQYF.

The chain combines TRBV13 with TRBJ2-3; D might be TRBD1 (5 bases). Trimming took off 5 bases at V and 2 bases at J, with 20 bases between the two ends. The CDR3 is 17 residues long. Germline CDR1 and CDR2: PRHDT and FYEKMQ (reference sequence). CDR3 coding DNA: TGTGCCAGCAGCCCAAGGGGCCGGAAAGGGAACACAGATACGCAGTATTTT. It is translated as CASSPRGRKGNTDTQYF.

A few counts support this clone. The V call is TRBV5-1, the J call TRBJ2-2; D possibly corresponds to TRBD2 (6 bases). The CDR3 is 15 residues long. V lost 2 bases and J 4 bases, leaving 12 bases between the germline ends. Germline V lookup: CDR1 SGHRS, CDR2 YFSETQ. Here the CDR3 DNA reads TGCGCCAGCAGCTTTCTGCAGGGAGGCACCGGGGAGCTGTTTTTT. Its protein product is CASSFLQGGTGELFF.

The rearrangement joins TRBV10-1 to TRBJ2-3; TRBD1 matches 11 bases. V shed 5 bases, J shed 3 bases, and the junction held 1 base outside the gene matches. This CDR3 is 14 amino acids long. Germline CDR1 reads WNHNN; CDR2 reads SYGVQD (reference sequence). The CDR3 is CASSRDRGTDTQYF. The DNA for the CDR3 is TGCGCCAGCAGTAGGGACAGGGGGACAGATACGCAGTATTTT.

The chain links TRBV19 to TRBJ2-3, with 9 bases fitting TRBD2. V was clipped by 5 bases and J by 12 bases; unmatched bases: 12. This CDR3 spans 14 amino acids. Germline V gene lookup returns CDR1 LNHDA and CDR2 SQIVND (reference sequence). CDR3 protein: CASSVRGGHFGQYF. The DNA for the CDR3 is TGTGCCAGTAGTGTGCGGGGGGGCCATTTTGGTCAGTATTTT.

The CDR3 DNA reads as TGCGCCAGCAGCGCCTCACGAAGGGGGGGTAGCACAGATACGCAGTATTTT. Its protein is CASSASRRGGSTDTQYF. The V gene is TRBV5-1, the J gene TRBJ2-3, with a possible D match to TRBD2 (7 bases). CDR3 length: 17 amino acids. Trimming cost V 4 bases and J 0 bases, with 18 bases left between them. Germline V gene data show CDR1 as SGHRS and CDR2 as YFSETQ.

The chain recombines TRBV5-1 with TRBJ2-2, with a tentative D call TRBD2 (6 bases). Trimming pared 4 bases from V and 6 bases from J, leaving 10 bases between. Germline assignment: CDR1 SGHRS and CDR2 YFSETQ. This CDR3 is built from 13 residues. CDR3 loop: CASSPPGAGELFF. Written as DNA, the CDR3 is TGCGCCAGCAGCCCCCCGGGGGCCGGGGAGCTGTTTTTT. The full variable domain, completed using reference TRBV5-1 and TRBJ2-2, is KAGVTQTPRYLIKTRGQQVTLSCSPISGHRSVSWYQQTPGQGLQFLFEYFSETQRNKGNFPGRFSGRQFSNSRSEMNVSTLELGDSALYLCASSPPGAGELFFGEGSRLTVL.

The chain links TRBV12-3 or TRBV12-4 to TRBJ2-2, with TRBD1 matching over 7 bases. This CDR3 contains 11 residues. V dropped 6 bases and J dropped 9; count of bases not matched to a gene: 1. The CDR3 here is CASRTGWELFF. In DNA, the CDR3 is TGTGCCAGCAGGACAGGGTGGGAGCTGTTTTTT.

The rearrangement links TRBV30 to TRBJ1-2, with D perhaps matching TRBD1 (5 bases). This CDR3 region has 13 residues. Germline CDR1 GTSNPN, CDR2 SVGIG (reference sequence). The chain's CDR3 is CAQAGGAGDGYTF. The CDR3, as DNA: TGTGCTCAAGCGGGCGGCGCGGGGGATGGCTACACCTTC.

This clone was detected a few times. The chain recombines TRBV10-2 with TRBJ1-2, with TRBD1 matching over 9 bases. The trim removed 6 bases at V and 3 bases at J, leaving 17 bases unmatched. The CDR3 covers 18 residues. Looked up from germline, CDR1 is WSHSY and CDR2 is SAAADI. CDR3 coding DNA: TGCGCCAGCAGGGAACAAGGGAAGGGGACAGGGCAATACTATGGCTACACCTTC. This codes for CASREQGKGTGQYYGYTF.

This chain links TRBV11-2 with TRBJ1-3; D is perhaps TRBD1 (5 bases). The CDR3 has 15 residues. The germline gives CDR1 SGHAT, CDR2 FQNNGV. Between the trimmed V and J ends, which lost 5 bases and 0 bases, there was a span of 11 bases. CDR3 sequence: CASSKGAFSGNTIYF. In nucleotides, the CDR3 is TGTGCCAGCAGCAAAGGGGCCTTCTCTGGAAACACCATATATTTT.

This clone has a single count. The J gene is TRBJ1-3, the V gene TRBV2; D is ambiguous. This CDR3 region has 16 residues. The ends were cut back, 1 base at V and 0 bases at J, with 10 bases in the middle. Per germline, CDR1 SNHLY and CDR2 FYNNEI. CDR3 protein: CASSEGHPSSGNTIYF. For the CDR3, the DNA is TGTGCCAGCAGTGAAGGACATCCAAGCTCTGGAAACACCATATATTTT.